A selection of T cell receptor beta chains follows, all from one sample in a study of identical twins. A single record per CDR3 protein comes from TCRdb applying MiXCR to the 5' RACE reads. The sample carries some 1,700,000 distinct CDR3 sequences, under 35% recorded once. The material sequenced was cord blood. The origin of the receptors is a newborn girl in good health. CDR3s include the opening cysteine and the closing phenylalanine or tryptophan. Each record gives: V gene, D gene, J gene, clone size, CDR3 DNA, CDR3 protein. D genes are given only for firm matches. The size field is filled for only some rows; it gives once, few, many or a size class.

TRBV6-5	-	TRBJ2-2	-	TGTGCCAGCAGTTACTCCACGCAGGTGCAGGGGGAGCTGTTTTTT	CASSYSTQVQGELFF
TRBV20-1	TRBD1	TRBJ1-6	-	TGCAGTGCTCGGGACAGGGGGCATTCACCCCTCCACTTT	CSARDRGHSPLHF
TRBV7-9	-	TRBJ2-3	-	TGTGCCAGCAGCTTAATACGCGATCGTCTCACAGATACGCAGTATTTT	CASSLIRDRLTDTQYF
TRBV19	-	TRBJ1-2	few	TGTGCCAGTAGTATAGGAGTCTATCCGGGCTACACCTTC	CASSIGVYPGYTF
TRBV20-1	TRBD2	TRBJ2-1	-	TGCAGTGCTAGAGGGGAGGGTAGCTACAATGAGCAGTTCTTC	CSARGEGSYNEQFF
TRBV28	TRBD1	TRBJ2-3	-	TGTGCCAGCAGTTTATTGGACAGGGCAGGAGGCACAGATACGCAGTATTTT	CASSLLDRAGGTDTQYF
TRBV6-5	TRBD2	TRBJ2-7	-	TGTGCCAGCAGCCCCTTGGCCGGGACTAGCGATGAGCAGTACTTC	CASSPLAGTSDEQYF
TRBV4-2	-	TRBJ2-3	few	TGTGCCAGCAGCCAAGATAAGTACGGGAGAGGCACAGATACGCAGTATTTT	CASSQDKYGRGTDTQYF
TRBV27	-	TRBJ2-1	-	TGTGCCAGCACCCCCTTGTGGGGCAGCTCCTACAATGAGCAGTTCTTC	CASTPLWGSSYNEQFF
TRBV3-1	TRBD2	TRBJ2-3	-	TGTGCCAGCAGCACCGGACTAGCGGCCCGCACAGATACGCAGTATTTT	CASSTGLAARTDTQYF
TRBV6-1	-	TRBJ1-5	few	TGTGCCAGCATAAGAGGGGGAGGTATATATAGCAATCAGCCCCAGCATTTT	CASIRGGGIYSNQPQHF
TRBV9	-	TRBJ2-5	few	TGTGCCAGCAGCGTAGGTCTTGAGACCCAGTACTTC	CASSVGLETQYF
TRBV2	-	TRBJ2-7	few	TGTGCCAGCGCTTACCAGCCCCCCCACGAGCAGTACTTC	CASAYQPPHEQYF
TRBV20-1	TRBD1	TRBJ1-5	-	TGCAGTGCTAGCAGGGGGCATAGCAATCAGCCCCAGCATTTT	CSASRGHSNQPQHF
TRBV6-4	-	TRBJ2-4	-	TGTGCCAGCAGTTCTAGGGGGTCCAAAAACATTCAGTACTTC	CASSSRGSKNIQYF
TRBV3-1	-	TRBJ2-5	few	TGTGCCAGCAGCCTGGACCCCGGGCAAGAGACCCAGTACTTC	CASSLDPGQETQYF
TRBV6-1	-	TRBJ2-3	few	TGTGCCAGCAGTGAATTAGTCCCAGGCACAGATACGCAGTATTTT	CASSELVPGTDTQYF
TRBV10-3	-	TRBJ2-3	few	TGTGCCATCATGGGCGGGGCGCACACAGATACGCAGTATTTT	CAIMGGAHTDTQYF
TRBV4-2	-	TRBJ2-3	many	TGTGCCAGCAGCCAAGAAGGCAGGAGGGGCACAGATACGCAGTATTTT	CASSQEGRRGTDTQYF
TRBV6-2/TRBV6-3	-	TRBJ1-2	few	TGTGCCAGCAGGAACACAGGGTCCGACTATGGCTACACCTTC	CASRNTGSDYGYTF
TRBV7-9	-	TRBJ2-7	-	TGTACCAGCAGCTTAGGACAGCTACCCTACGAGCAGTACTTC	CTSSLGQLPYEQYF
TRBV6-5	-	TRBJ2-7	-	TGTGCCAGCAGTTACTCCCGGATCTCCTACGAGCAGTACTTC	CASSYSRISYEQYF
TRBV20-1	TRBD1	TRBJ2-4	-	TGCAGTGCTAGGCGGACAGGGGCCGCTGTAGCCAAAAACATTCAGTACTTC	CSARRTGAAVAKNIQYF
TRBV10-3	-	TRBJ2-2	-	TGTGCCATCAAAGAAAACGGGGGGAACACCGGGGAGCTGTTTTTT	CAIKENGGNTGELFF
TRBV24-1	TRBD1	TRBJ1-1	-	TGTGCCACCAGTGATTTCGGGACAGGGGGCCCTCTGAACACTGAAGCTTTCTTT	CATSDFGTGGPLNTEAFF
TRBV28	-	TRBJ1-2	-	TGTGCCAGCAACCCTCTAGGGGGTTTCTATGGCTACACCTTC	CASNPLGGFYGYTF
TRBV10-3	-	TRBJ2-7	-	TGTGCCATCAGGGCCCGGGACTCTAACCCTTCCGAGCAGTACTTC	CAIRARDSNPSEQYF